This TCR beta chain was found in a study of T cells after yellow fever vaccination. On the study more broadly: Preparation used SMART-Seq v4 Ultra Low Input for the low-cell-number fractions. Study-wide findings and caveats: Day 0 sorted memory subsets lacked detectable levels of almost all vaccine-responding clonotypes. Reappearance after the booster was observed for most primary-vaccination clones (roughly 96% CD4, roughly 88% CD8).

This clonotype was counted many times. They built TCR cDNA with 5'RACE template switching, a step that put in a universal primer site and UMIs. MiXCR, applied by TCRdb to the 5' RACE reads, yields one record per CDR3 protein. The sample holds roughly 16,000 distinct CDR3 sequences, about 4% seen once. Germline lookup yields CDR1 MNHEY and CDR2 SVGAGI. This CDR3 has 16 amino acids. Trimming cost V 7 bases and J 1 base; bases outside gene matches: 8. The sequenced sample was PBMCs, either bulk or a sorted T-cell subset (CD4+, CD8+, memory, or dextramer-sorted; not recorded which), obtained 15 days after the yellow fever booster vaccination. This chain connects TRBV6-5 to TRBJ2-5; 11 bases match TRBD2. The source of this sequence is a young man who received the YFV17D yellow fever vaccine. The CDR3 protein is CASNLPGLAAQETQYF. The CDR3 DNA is TGTGCCAGCAATTTACCGGGACTAGCGGCCCAAGAGACCCAGTACTTC.